What follows describes a single T cell receptor (beta chain). What it recognizes is unknown. This record belongs to a study of T-cell memory formation after mild COVID-19. Germline CDR1 is DFQATT and CDR2 is SNEGSKA (reference sequence). The length of the CDR3 is 15 residues. After removal of 5 bases from V and 4 bases from J, the junction contained 8 bases not matched to a gene. General study findings and limits: Pre-infection memory showed some responding clones, and this suggested that cross-reactive memory joined. Later expanders leaned toward CD4+, whereas clones contracting from day 15 to 85 were balanced CD4/CD8. CD4+ contracting clones were mainly CM and EM; CD8+ ones, EMRA.

TCRdb fed the 5' RACE reads into MiXCR, producing one record per CDR3 protein. The sample contains roughly 350,000 distinct CDR3 sequences, about 13% of which appear only once. The gene calls are TRBV20-1 and TRBJ2-3, with 11 bases that match TRBD2. Sequenced sample: PBMCs or a T cell subset sorted from them (not recorded which). The TCR originated in a man younger than 35 who had mild COVID-19 (a few samples of this study predate the infection). Cell type and time point are not known. The CDR3 reads CSAEALAGGPDTQYF. The CDR3 DNA sequence: TGCAGTGCTGAGGCCCTAGCGGGGGGCCCAGATACGCAGTATTTT.